This T cell receptor beta chain originates from a study of Ad26.COV2.S vaccination and SARS-CoV-2 variants. For the study at large: Sample donor was a member of the COV1001 Ad26.COV2.S trial arm. Ad26.COV2.S shots went into the muscle once or twice, 56 days apart. Study-wide results and caveats: There was a possibility that the TCR breadth and depth analyses underestimated total T cell responses.

About this clone itself: Its target is unknown.

The treatment is: about 20 received Ad26.COV2.S at low or high dose, single or two shots; about 5 received placebo; per-sample allocation not given. Sampling took place 63 days after the first vaccine or placebo injection. The donor's status was that of an adult aged 18-55 years in Boston. Sequencing was performed with immunoSEQ multiplex PCR; in TCRdb, only in-frame clones are kept and a portion is missing. Counted here are about 320,000 clones, around 81% occurring once; the ten biggest clones make up approximately 2%. The CDR3 contains 13 residues. Deletions cut 0 bases from V and 8 bases from J, with 10 bases between. Looked up from germline, CDR1 is SEHNR and CDR2 is FQNEAQ (reference sequence).

The sample here was peripheral blood, taken in a trial of Ad26.COV2.S vaccine versus placebo. The sequence came from a person between 18 and 59 years old who received the Ad26.COV2.S COVID-19 vaccine or a placebo. The gene calls are TRBV7-9 and TRBJ1-1; D unresolved. CDR3 in amino acids: CASSLAPAGEAFF. The CDR3 DNA follows: TGTGCCAGCAGCTTAGCGCCGGCAGGAGAAGCTTTCTTT.